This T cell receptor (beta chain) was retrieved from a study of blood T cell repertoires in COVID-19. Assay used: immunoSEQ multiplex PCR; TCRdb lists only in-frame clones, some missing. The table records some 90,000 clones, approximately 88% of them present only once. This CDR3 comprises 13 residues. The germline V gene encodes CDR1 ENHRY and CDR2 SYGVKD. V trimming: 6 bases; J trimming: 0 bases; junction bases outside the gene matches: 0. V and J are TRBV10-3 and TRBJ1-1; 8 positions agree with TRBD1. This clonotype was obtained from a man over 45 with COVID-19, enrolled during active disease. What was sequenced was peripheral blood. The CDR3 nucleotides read TGTGCCATCAGGACAGGGGTGAACACTGAAGCTTTCTTT. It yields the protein CAIRTGVNTEAFF.